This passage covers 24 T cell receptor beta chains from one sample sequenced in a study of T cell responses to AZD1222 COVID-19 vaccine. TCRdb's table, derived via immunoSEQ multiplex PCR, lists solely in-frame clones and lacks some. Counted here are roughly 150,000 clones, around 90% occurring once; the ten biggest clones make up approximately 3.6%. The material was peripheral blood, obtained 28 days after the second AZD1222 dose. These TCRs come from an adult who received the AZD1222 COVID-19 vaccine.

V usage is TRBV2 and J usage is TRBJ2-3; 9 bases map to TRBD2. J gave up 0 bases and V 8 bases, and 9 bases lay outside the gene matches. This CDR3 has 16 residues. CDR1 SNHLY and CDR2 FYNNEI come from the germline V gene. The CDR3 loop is CASGSPSGASTDTQYF. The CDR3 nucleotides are TGTGCCAGCGGATCCCCTAGCGGGGCAAGCACAGATACGCAGTATTTT. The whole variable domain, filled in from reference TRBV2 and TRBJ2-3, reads EPEVTQTPSHQVTQMGQEVILRCVPISNHLYFYWYRQILGQKVEFLVSFYNNEISEKSEIFDDQFSVERPDGSNFTLKIRSTKLEDSAMYFCASGSPSGASTDTQYFGPGTRLTVL.

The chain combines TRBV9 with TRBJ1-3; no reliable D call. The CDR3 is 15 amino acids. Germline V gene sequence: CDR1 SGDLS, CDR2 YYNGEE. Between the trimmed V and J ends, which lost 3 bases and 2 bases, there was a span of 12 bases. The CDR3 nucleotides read TGTGCCAGCAGCGCCGGGCCAACTACTGGAAACACCATATATTTT. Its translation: CASSAGPTTGNTIYF.

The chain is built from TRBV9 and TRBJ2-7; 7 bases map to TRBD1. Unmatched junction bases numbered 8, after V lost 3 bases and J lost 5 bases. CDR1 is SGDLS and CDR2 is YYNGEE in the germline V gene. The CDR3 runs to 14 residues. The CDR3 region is CASSDGTVPHEQYF. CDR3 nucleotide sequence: TGTGCCAGCAGCGACGGGACAGTCCCCCACGAGCAGTACTTC.

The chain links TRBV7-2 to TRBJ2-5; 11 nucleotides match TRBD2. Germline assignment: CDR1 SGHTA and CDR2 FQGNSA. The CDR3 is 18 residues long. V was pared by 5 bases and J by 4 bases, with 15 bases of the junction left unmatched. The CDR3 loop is CASSRTFSPGLAVETQYF. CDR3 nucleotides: TGTGCCAGCAGCCGCACATTCTCACCGGGACTAGCGGTAGAGACCCAGTACTTC.

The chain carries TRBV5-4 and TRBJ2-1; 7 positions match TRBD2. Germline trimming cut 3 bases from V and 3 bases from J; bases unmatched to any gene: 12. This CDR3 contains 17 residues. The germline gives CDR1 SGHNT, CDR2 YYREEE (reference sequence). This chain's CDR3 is CASSWPPLGGGYNEQFF. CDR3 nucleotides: TGTGCCAGCAGCTGGCCCCCCCTTGGCGGGGGCTACAATGAGCAGTTCTTC.

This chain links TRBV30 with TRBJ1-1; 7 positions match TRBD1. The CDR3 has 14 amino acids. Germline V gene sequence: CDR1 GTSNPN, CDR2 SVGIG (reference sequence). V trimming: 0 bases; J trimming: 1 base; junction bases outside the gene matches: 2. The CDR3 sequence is CAWSVGTANTEAFF. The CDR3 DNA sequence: TGTGCCTGGAGTGTTGGGACAGCGAACACTGAAGCTTTCTTT.

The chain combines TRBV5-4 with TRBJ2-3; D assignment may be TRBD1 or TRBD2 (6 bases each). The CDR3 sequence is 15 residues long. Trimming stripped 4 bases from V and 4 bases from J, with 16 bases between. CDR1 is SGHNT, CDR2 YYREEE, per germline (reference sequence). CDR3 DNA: TGTGCCAGCAGCCCTAAGGGGGGTCGGGCAGATACGCAGTATTTT. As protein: CASSPKGGRADTQYF.

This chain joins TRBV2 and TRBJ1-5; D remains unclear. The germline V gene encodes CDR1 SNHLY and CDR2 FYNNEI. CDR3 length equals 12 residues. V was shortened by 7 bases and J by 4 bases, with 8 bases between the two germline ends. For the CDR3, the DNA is TGTGCCAGCACCCTCGGGAATCAGCCCCAGCATTTT. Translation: CASTLGNQPQHF.

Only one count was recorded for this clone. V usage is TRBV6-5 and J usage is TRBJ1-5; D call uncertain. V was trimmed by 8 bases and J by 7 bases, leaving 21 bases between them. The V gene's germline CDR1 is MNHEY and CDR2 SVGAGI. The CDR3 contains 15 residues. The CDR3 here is CASRYSGSEGQPQHF. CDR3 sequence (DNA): TGTGCCAGCCGCTACTCCGGGTCGGAGGGCCAGCCCCAGCATTTT.

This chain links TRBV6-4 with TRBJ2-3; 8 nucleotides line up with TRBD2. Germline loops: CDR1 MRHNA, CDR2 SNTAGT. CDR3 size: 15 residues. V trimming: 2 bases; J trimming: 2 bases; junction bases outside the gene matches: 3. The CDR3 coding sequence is TGTGCCAGCAGTGACAAAGGACTAGCCACAGATACGCAGTATTTT. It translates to CASSDKGLATDTQYF.

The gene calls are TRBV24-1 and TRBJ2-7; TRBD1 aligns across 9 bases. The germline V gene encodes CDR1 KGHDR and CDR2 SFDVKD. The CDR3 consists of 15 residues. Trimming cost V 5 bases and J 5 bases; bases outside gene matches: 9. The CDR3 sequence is CATSARPGQGDEQYF. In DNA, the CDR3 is TGTGCCACCAGTGCTCGACCGGGACAGGGAGACGAGCAGTACTTC.

DNA for the CDR3: TGTGCCAGCAGCGTAAGCCCGGGGGGACAGGGGGCGAATTCACCCCTCCACTTT. Encoded protein: CASSVSPGGQGANSPLHF. The chain links TRBV9 to TRBJ1-6; TRBD1 matches 12 bases. The V segment lost 1 base and the J segment 7 bases; nucleotides outside the gene matches: 9. CDR1 is SGDLS and CDR2 is YYNGEE in the germline V gene. The CDR3 is made up of 18 amino acids.

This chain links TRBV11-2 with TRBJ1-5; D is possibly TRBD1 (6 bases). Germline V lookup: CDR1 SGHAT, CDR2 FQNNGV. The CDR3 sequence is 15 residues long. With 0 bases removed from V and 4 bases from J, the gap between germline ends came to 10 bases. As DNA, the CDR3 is TGTGCCAGCAGCTTAGATCCAGGGGAGAATCAGCCCCAGCATTTT. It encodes CASSLDPGENQPQHF.

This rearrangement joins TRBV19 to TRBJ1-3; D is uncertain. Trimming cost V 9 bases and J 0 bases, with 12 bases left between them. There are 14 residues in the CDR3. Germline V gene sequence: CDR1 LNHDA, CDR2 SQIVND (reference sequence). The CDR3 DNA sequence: TGTGCCAGCTGGGCCTCAGGCTCTGGAAACACCATATATTTT. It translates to CASWASGSGNTIYF.

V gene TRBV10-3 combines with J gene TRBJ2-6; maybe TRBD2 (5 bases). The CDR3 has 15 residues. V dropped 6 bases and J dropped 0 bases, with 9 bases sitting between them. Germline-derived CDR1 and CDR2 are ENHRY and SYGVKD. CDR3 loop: CAISQGLSGANVLTF. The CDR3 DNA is TGTGCCATCAGCCAAGGACTCTCTGGGGCCAACGTCCTGACTTTC.

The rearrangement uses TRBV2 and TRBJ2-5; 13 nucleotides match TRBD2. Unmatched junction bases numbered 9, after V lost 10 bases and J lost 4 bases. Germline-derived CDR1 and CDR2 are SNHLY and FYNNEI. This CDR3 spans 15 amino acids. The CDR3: CATTSGGPGGETQYF. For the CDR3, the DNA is TGTGCCACGACTAGCGGGGGGCCCGGGGGAGAGACCCAGTACTTC.

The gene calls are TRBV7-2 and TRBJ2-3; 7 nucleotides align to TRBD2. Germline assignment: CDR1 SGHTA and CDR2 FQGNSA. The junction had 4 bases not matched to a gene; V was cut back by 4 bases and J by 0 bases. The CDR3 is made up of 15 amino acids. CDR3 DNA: TGTGCCAGCAGCTCTAGCGGCACTAGCACAGATACGCAGTATTTT. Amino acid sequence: CASSSSGTSTDTQYF. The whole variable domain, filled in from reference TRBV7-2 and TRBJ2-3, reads GAGVSQSPSNKVTEKGKDVELRCDPISGHTALYWYRQSLGQGLEFLIYFQGNSAPDKSGLPSDRFSAERTGGSVSTLTIQRTQQEDSAVYLCASSSSGTSTDTQYFGPGTRLTVL.

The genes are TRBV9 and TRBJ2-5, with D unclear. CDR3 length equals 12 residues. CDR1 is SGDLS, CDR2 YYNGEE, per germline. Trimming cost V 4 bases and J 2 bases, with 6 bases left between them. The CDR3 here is CASSSSQETQYF. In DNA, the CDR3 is TGTGCCAGCAGCTCCTCTCAAGAGACCCAGTACTTC.

For the CDR3, the DNA is TGTGCCAGCGGGGGCCATCCCTATAGCAATCAGCCCCAGCATTTT. Its protein is CASGGHPYSNQPQHF. The chain couples TRBV6-5 to TRBJ1-5, with D possibly matching TRBD1 (6 bases). V was clipped by 8 bases and J by 0 bases, with 14 bases between them. Germline CDR1 and CDR2: MNHEY and SVGAGI. The CDR3 consists of 15 residues.

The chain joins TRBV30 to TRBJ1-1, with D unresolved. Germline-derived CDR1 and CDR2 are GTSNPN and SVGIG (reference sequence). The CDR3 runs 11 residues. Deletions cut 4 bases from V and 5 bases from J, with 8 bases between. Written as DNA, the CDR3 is TGTGCCTGGAATAGACAAACTGAAGCTTTCTTT. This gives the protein CAWNRQTEAFF.

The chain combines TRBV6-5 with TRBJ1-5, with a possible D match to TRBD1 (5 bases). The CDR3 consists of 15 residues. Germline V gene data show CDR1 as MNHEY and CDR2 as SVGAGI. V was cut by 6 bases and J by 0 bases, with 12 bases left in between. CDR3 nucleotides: TGTGCCAGCAGCACGACAGCATATAGCAATCAGCCCCAGCATTTT. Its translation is CASSTTAYSNQPQHF.

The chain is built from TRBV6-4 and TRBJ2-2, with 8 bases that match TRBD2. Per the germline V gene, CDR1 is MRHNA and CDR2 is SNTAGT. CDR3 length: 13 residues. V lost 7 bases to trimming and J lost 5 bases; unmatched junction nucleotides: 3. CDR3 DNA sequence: TGTGCCAGCATGGCTAGCGGGACCGGGGAGCTGTTTTTT. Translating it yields CASMASGTGELFF.

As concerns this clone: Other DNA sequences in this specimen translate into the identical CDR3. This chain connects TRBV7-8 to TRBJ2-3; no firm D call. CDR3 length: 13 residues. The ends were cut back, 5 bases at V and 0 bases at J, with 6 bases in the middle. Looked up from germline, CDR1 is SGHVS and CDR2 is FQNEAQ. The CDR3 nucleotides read TGTGCCAGCAGCCCGGACAGCACAGATACGCAGTATTTT. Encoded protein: CASSPDSTDTQYF.

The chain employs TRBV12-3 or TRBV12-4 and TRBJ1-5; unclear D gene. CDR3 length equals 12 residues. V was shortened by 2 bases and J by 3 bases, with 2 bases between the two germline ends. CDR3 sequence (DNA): TGTGCCAGCAGTTTAAACAATCAGCCCCAGCATTTT. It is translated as CASSLNNQPQHF.